Listed below are T cell receptor beta chains from one sample, sequenced in a study of shared clonotypes between healthy human individuals. Assay used: immunoSEQ multiplex PCR; TCRdb lists only in-frame clones, some missing. The data hold hundreds of thousands of clones, with about 90% observed a single time. Material for sequencing was naive CD8+ T cells sorted from blood. These receptors were obtained from a man aged 25-45 years in good health. The CDR3 runs from the conserved cysteine through the conserved F or W. Each record gives: V gene, J gene, D gene, clone size, CDR3 DNA, CDR3 protein. A D gene is named only where the DNA matches it firmly. Clone size, where shown, is once, few, many, or a class for clones that have expanded.

TRBV2	TRBJ2-7	.	.	TGTGCCAGCACGTGGGTCAACAATGACGGGTTCAACGAGCAGTACTTC	CASTWVNNDGFNEQYF
TRBV4-1	TRBJ2-1	TRBD1	.	TGCGCCAGCAGCCCTAGGGGACAGGTGCTTTTGGGAGACAATGAGCAGTTCTTC	CASSPRGQVLLGDNEQFF
TRBV4-3	TRBJ2-7	.	.	TGCGCCAGCAGCCAAGATTTATTGGGTCGGGATACCTACGAGCAGTACTTC	CASSQDLLGRDTYEQYF
TRBV7-7	TRBJ2-4	.	.	TGTGCTAGCAGCTGGGGGGACAGCACGCTAGCCAAAAACATTCAGTACTTC	CASSWGDSTLAKNIQYF
TRBV7-2	TRBJ2-4	.	.	TGTGCCAGCAGCTTAGTTCACACCACAGCCAAAAACATTCAGTACTTC	CASSLVHTTAKNIQYF
TRBV23-1	TRBJ2-1	TRBD1	once	TGCGCCAGCAGTCAACATAAGCCAGCAGGGGGTCCGGGTGTCAATGAGCAGTTCTTC	CASSQHKPAGGPGVNEQFF
TRBV6-6	TRBJ2-7	.	.	TGTGCCAGCAGTTACGGGAATCAGCCCTACGAGCAGTACTTC	CASSYGNQPYEQYF
TRBV7-9	TRBJ2-4	.	once	TGTGCCAGCAGCGACGGGACTTTTGAGGGGAACATTCAGTACTTC	CASSDGTFEGNIQYF
TRBV14	TRBJ2-7	.	.	TGTGCCAGCAGCTCCAAACAGAACTTATACTCCTACGAGCAGTACTTC	CASSSKQNLYSYEQYF
TRBV6-5	TRBJ2-7	.	.	TGTGCCAGCAGTTACTACATCAACCCGGGCTACGAGCAGTACTTC	CASSYYINPGYEQYF
TRBV10-2	TRBJ1-2	.	.	TGCGCCAGCAGTGAGTGGGGGGGAGACGGCTACACCTTC	CASSEWGGDGYTF
TRBV4-1	TRBJ2-7	.	once	TGCGCCAGCAGCCCACTCTACCCGGTACTCTACGAGCAGTACTTC	CASSPLYPVLYEQYF
TRBV7-9	TRBJ2-3	.	once	TGTGCCAGCAGCCCTTCTCGGAGGGAAAGCACAGATACGCAGTATTTT	CASSPSRRESTDTQYF
TRBV11-2	TRBJ2-1	.	.	TGTGCCAGCAGCTTAGCCGAGACAGGCTACAATGAGCAGTTCTTC	CASSLAETGYNEQFF
TRBV25-1	TRBJ2-3	.	.	TGTGCCAGCAGTGTGGCCGCAGGGAAGTCAGATACGCAGTATTTT	CASSVAAGKSDTQYF
TRBV9	TRBJ2-7	.	.	TGTGCCAGCAGCCCAGGTACAGGACCCCCGGACGAGCAGTACTTC	CASSPGTGPPDEQYF
TRBV11-3	TRBJ2-7	.	.	TGTGCCAGCAGCACCGGGACCAACTCCTACGAGCAGTACTTC	CASSTGTNSYEQYF
TRBV9	TRBJ1-2	.	few	TGTGCCAGCAGCCCAGAGGGGGGACCCTATGGCTACACCTTC	CASSPEGGPYGYTF
TRBV30	TRBJ2-3	.	.	TGTGCCTGGAGTCAAACCGGGACATTGGATACGCAGTATTTT	CAWSQTGTLDTQYF
TRBV7-2	TRBJ2-7	.	.	TGTGCCAGCAGACGTACCGGGTCCGGCGAGCAGTACTTC	CASRRTGSGEQYF
TRBV9	TRBJ2-1	TRBD2	.	TGTGCCAGCAGCCCCTCGGGACTAGCGGGAGATCCCCAGATAAACAATGAGCAGTTCTTC	CASSPSGLAGDPQINNEQFF
TRBV5-1	TRBJ2-2	TRBD2	.	TGCGCCAGCAGCGAGGGACTAGCGGGAGGTACCGGGGAGCTGTTTTTT	CASSEGLAGGTGELFF
TRBV6-5	TRBJ2-2	.	.	TGTGCCAGCAGTTACTCAGGGAGTGGGGAGCTGTTTTTT	CASSYSGSGELFF
TRBV7-9	TRBJ2-5	.	.	TGTGCCAGCAGCCCTCCTAGCGTCCAAGAGACCCAGTACTTC	CASSPPSVQETQYF
TRBV2	TRBJ2-6	.	.	TGTGCCAGCAGTGAGGGTTCCCGTGGGGCCAACGTCCTGACTTTC	CASSEGSRGANVLTF
TRBV7-2	TRBJ1-2	.	few	TGTGCCAGCAGCTCCCGCAGTGACCGCTACACCTTC	CASSSRSDRYTF
TRBV11-2	TRBJ2-3	.	.	TGTGCCAGCAGCTTAGTCCGGGGCGGCCCAGATACGCAGTATTTT	CASSLVRGGPDTQYF
TRBV27	TRBJ2-7	.	.	TGTGCCAGCAGTTCAAGGACCGAGGTCCCTTCTTACGAGCAGTACTTC	CASSSRTEVPSYEQYF
TRBV6-5	TRBJ2-1	.	.	TGTGCCAGCAGTTACTCTGTCGGGAGTAGGTATGAGCAGTTCTTC	CASSYSVGSRYEQFF
TRBV2	TRBJ1-2	.	.	TGTGCCAGAGCCTGGGGGGCCGACTATGGCTACACCTTC	CARAWGADYGYTF
TRBV13	TRBJ2-2	TRBD2	.	TGTGCCAGCAGCTTAGGAAGCCTTCCAGCGGGGTCGAACACCGGGGAGCTGTTTTTT	CASSLGSLPAGSNTGELFF
TRBV7-9	TRBJ2-3	TRBD2	.	TGTGCCAGCAGCCTAGGTGGACTAGCGGGAGAAACAGATACGCAGTATTTT	CASSLGGLAGETDTQYF
TRBV6-1	TRBJ2-2	TRBD1	.	TGTGCCAGCAGTTCCGGGACAGGGGGCACCGGGGAGCTGTTTTTT	CASSSGTGGTGELFF
TRBV7-9	TRBJ2-7	.	.	TGTGCCAGCAGGTCCGGCGCGGCTGGGTACGAGCAGTACTTC	CASRSGAAGYEQYF
TRBV27	TRBJ2-1	TRBD2	.	TGTGCCAGCAGTACCCTAGCGGGAGGCCGGGGTGAGCAGTTCTTC	CASSTLAGGRGEQFF
TRBV29-1	TRBJ1-2	.	.	TGCAGCGTTGATTTTAACGGTGACTATGGCTACACCTTC	CSVDFNGDYGYTF
TRBV5-4	TRBJ2-1	TRBD2	.	TGTGCCAGCAGCCCCCTGACTAGCGGCTATGAGCAGTTCTTC	CASSPLTSGYEQFF